The 22 T cell receptor beta chains below come from one sample, sequenced in a study of blood T cell repertoires in COVID-19. Method: immunoSEQ multiplex PCR; TCRdb's copy keeps in-frame clones and lacks some. The data hold roughly 260,000 clones, with about 91% observed a single time. The sample was peripheral blood. All receptors come from a person under 35 with COVID-19, enrolled during active disease.

The chain carries TRBV6-5 and TRBJ1-1, with D possibly TRBD1 on 5 matching bases. Looked up from germline, CDR1 is MNHEY and CDR2 is SVGAGI. The V end lost 6 bases, the J end lost 0 bases, and 11 bases lay between the germline ends. The CDR3 extends over 14 amino acids. In DNA form, the CDR3 reads TGTGCCAGCAGAGGGGCCTTTCTGAACACTGAAGCTTTCTTT. Protein product: CASRGAFLNTEAFF.

The chain recombines TRBV12-3 or TRBV12-4 with TRBJ1-5, with D hard to call. The CDR3 has 12 amino acids. Trimming cost V 4 bases and J 9 bases, with 10 bases left between them. CDR3 nucleotide sequence: TGTGCCAGCAGTTCCCCGCGGCGGCCCCAGCATTTT. Its translation: CASSSPRRPQHF.

The CDR3 here is CASTSRRESSYNEQFF. The CDR3 DNA sequence: TGTGCCAGCACCAGTCGGCGGGAGAGCTCCTACAATGAGCAGTTCTTC. The J gene is TRBJ2-1, the V gene TRBV7-8, with 7 bases lining up with TRBD2. From germline, CDR1 is SGHVS and CDR2 FQNEAQ. The V gene end was trimmed by 7 bases and the J gene end by 0 bases; junction bases not matched to a gene: 9. This CDR3 region has 16 residues.

V usage is TRBV28 and J usage is TRBJ2-1; 7 bases map to TRBD1. Germline CDR1 is MDHEN and CDR2 is SYDVKM. The CDR3 spans 12 residues. The ends lost 5 bases at V and 13 bases at J; junction bases unmatched: 8. The CDR3 DNA reads as TGTGCCAGCAGTCTAGACAGGGTAAAACAGTTCTTC. Translated: CASSLDRVKQFF. Drawing the rest from reference TRBV28 and TRBJ2-1, the complete variable domain is DVKVTQSSRYLVKRTGEKVFLECVQDMDHENMFWYRQDPGLGLRLIYFSYDVKMKEKGDIPEGYSVSREKKERFSLILESASTNQTSMYLCASSLDRVKQFFGPGTRLTVL.

J is TRBJ1-2 and V is TRBV6-6; the D is unclear. Germline values: CDR1 MNHNY, CDR2 SVGAGI (reference sequence). The CDR3 loop spans 14 amino acids. V was trimmed by 3 bases and J by 6 bases, leaving 14 bases between them. The CDR3 DNA sequence: TGTGCCAGCAGTTATCCCGAGGGTTCTAATGGCTACACCTTC. Its translation is CASSYPEGSNGYTF.

This clone occurred a few times. The chain is built from TRBV4-1 and TRBJ1-5, with 11 bases identical to TRBD1. The V gene end was trimmed by 0 bases and the J gene end by 5 bases; junction bases not matched to a gene: 3. The germline CDR1 and CDR2 sequences are MGHRA and YSYEKL. The CDR3 has 16 residues. The CDR3 loop is CASSQETGQGDQPQHF. DNA of the CDR3: TGCGCCAGCAGCCAAGAAACGGGACAGGGGGATCAGCCCCAGCATTTT.

This sequence joins TRBV4-2 and TRBJ1-6; D is unresolved. Trimming stripped 0 bases from V and 7 bases from J, with 10 bases between. The CDR3 length is 15 residues. CDR1 and CDR2 from the germline V gene are LGHNA and YNFKEQ. This CDR3 is CASSQEEGGNSPLHF. The CDR3 DNA is TGTGCCAGCAGCCAAGAGGAGGGCGGGAATTCACCCCTCCACTTT.

This sequence joins TRBV11-2 and TRBJ2-3; D might be TRBD1 (5 bases). Trimming cost V 3 bases and J 1 base, with 11 bases left between them. The CDR3 contains 15 residues. CDR1 and CDR2 (germline): SGHAT, FQNNGV. The CDR3 sequence: CASSLYLGGTDTQYF. The CDR3 DNA reads TGTGCCAGCAGCTTGTACCTAGGGGGCACAGATACGCAGTATTTT.

CDR3: CASSIVAGGAYNEQFF. CDR3 bases: TGTGCCAGTAGTATAGTGGCGGGAGGAGCCTACAATGAGCAGTTCTTC. The gene calls are TRBV19 and TRBJ2-1; TRBD2 agrees at 8 bases. The CDR3 extends over 16 amino acids. V shed 1 base and J 2 bases; nucleotides not matched to a gene: 4. Germline values: CDR1 LNHDA, CDR2 SQIVND (reference sequence).

The chain carries TRBV12-3 or TRBV12-4 and TRBJ2-7; the D is unclear. With 3 bases removed from V and 5 bases from J, the gap between germline ends came to 8 bases. This CDR3 region has 12 residues. The CDR3, as DNA: TGTGCCAGCAGTTTTTCCCCCAACGAGCAGTACTTC. The encoded protein is CASSFSPNEQYF.

The chain links TRBV13 to TRBJ2-5; 16 nucleotides align to TRBD2. The junction had 3 bases not matched to a gene; V was cut back by 0 bases and J by 11 bases. The CDR3 covers 15 residues. The germline CDR1 and CDR2 sequences are PRHDT and FYEKMQ (reference sequence). The CDR3 nucleotides are TGTGCCAGCAGCTTAGGCGGGACTAGCGGGAGGGCGCAGTACTTC. Protein: CASSLGGTSGRAQYF.

This rearrangement joins TRBV5-8 to TRBJ2-7; maybe TRBD2 (7 bases). The V gene lost 0 bases and the J gene lost 6 bases, with 19 bases spanning the gap. Germline CDR1 SGHTS, CDR2 YDEGEE. CDR3 size: 16 residues. In DNA form, the CDR3 reads TGTGCCAGCAGCTTGGATACAGGGACTATGGCTGGCGAGCAGTACTTC. Amino acid sequence: CASSLDTGTMAGEQYF.

The DNA for the CDR3 is TGCAGCGGCCTACTAGCGGGAGGGGGAAATGAGCAGTTCTTC. This gives the protein CSGLLAGGGNEQFF. The rearrangement links TRBV29-1 to TRBJ2-1, with TRBD2 matching 13 bases. The CDR3 is made up of 14 amino acids. Germline CDR1 SQVTM, CDR2 ANQGSEA. Germline trimming cut 7 bases from V and 7 bases from J; bases unmatched to any gene: 7.

V and J are TRBV29-1 and TRBJ1-2; 9 bases line up with TRBD1. The CDR3 runs to 15 residues. The germline V gene encodes CDR1 SQVTM and CDR2 ANQGSEA. The trim removed 7 bases at V and 0 bases at J, leaving 9 bases unmatched. The CDR3 DNA is TGCAGCGCCCGAGTCGGGGACAGGGCTAACTATGGCTACACCTTC. It encodes CSARVGDRANYGYTF.

The chain links TRBV27 to TRBJ2-3; 8 bases line up with TRBD2. The germline gives CDR1 MNHEY, CDR2 SMNVEV (reference sequence). The CDR3 runs to 16 residues. The J segment lost 3 bases and the V segment lost 4 bases, leaving 9 bases of the junction unmatched. CDR3 DNA sequence: TGTGCCAGCAGTTCCCGGACTAGCCTCCCTACAGATACGCAGTATTTT. Its translation is CASSSRTSLPTDTQYF.

This clone was seen once. The chain uses TRBV2 and TRBJ2-7, with D perhaps matching TRBD1 (5 bases). With 11 bases removed from V and 2 bases from J, the gap between germline ends came to 13 bases. Germline V gives CDR1 SNHLY, CDR2 FYNNEI. CDR3 size: 12 residues. CDR3: CAGAFTTYEQYF. CDR3 nucleotides: TGTGCCGGGGCTTTTACGACCTACGAGCAGTACTTC.

This chain connects TRBV24-1 to TRBJ1-2; tentative D call: TRBD1 (5 bases). There are 11 residues in the CDR3. V gave up 11 bases and J gave up 8 bases, with 14 bases separating them. Germline V lookup: CDR1 KGHDR, CDR2 SFDVKD. CDR3 protein: CAIGQGGGYTF. Here the CDR3 DNA reads TGTGCCATAGGGCAGGGCGGCGGCTACACCTTC.

This sequence joins TRBV27 and TRBJ2-7, with D possibly matching TRBD1 (6 bases). This CDR3 contains 12 residues. Germline loops: CDR1 MNHEY, CDR2 SMNVEV (reference sequence). V dropped 4 bases and J dropped 4 bases, with 8 bases sitting between them. The CDR3 reads CASSSQGYEQYF. The CDR3, as DNA: TGTGCCAGCAGTTCACAGGGTTACGAGCAGTACTTC.

The V gene is TRBV28, the J gene TRBJ2-3; D perhaps matches TRBD2 (6 bases). V was clipped by 6 bases and J by 4 bases, with 14 bases between them. CDR3 size: 14 residues. Germline V gene lookup returns CDR1 MDHEN and CDR2 SYDVKM. CDR3: CASRGLLVPDTQYF. CDR3 sequence (DNA): TGTGCCAGCAGGGGACTTCTCGTACCAGATACGCAGTATTTT.

This rearrangement joins TRBV7-8 to TRBJ1-6, with 7 bases lining up with TRBD1. The CDR3 is 17 residues long. Germline V gene sequence: CDR1 SGHVS, CDR2 FQNEAQ. V gave up 4 bases and J gave up 6 bases; unmatched junction bases: 12. The CDR3 DNA sequence: TGTGCCAGCAGCTCTCCCCCGGGACAGACAGTTAATTCACCCCTCCACTTT. Translated, it gives CASSSPPGQTVNSPLHF.

The chain is built from TRBV12-3 or TRBV12-4 and TRBJ2-1, with no clear D. V was pared by 3 bases and J by 3 bases, with 3 bases between. CDR3 length: 12 amino acids. Here the CDR3 reads CASSFHYNEQFF. The CDR3 nucleotides read TGTGCCAGCAGTTTCCACTACAATGAGCAGTTCTTC.

The rearrangement links TRBV3-1 (or the pseudogene TRBV3-2) to TRBJ1-4, with 9 nucleotides matching TRBD1. CDR3 length: 14 amino acids. The germline gives CDR1 LGHDT, CDR2 YNNKEL (reference sequence). V trimming: 5 bases; J trimming: 7 bases; junction bases outside the gene matches: 5. The CDR3 region is CASSETGGVEKLFF. DNA for the CDR3: TGTGCCAGCAGCGAGACAGGGGGGGTTGAAAAACTGTTTTTT.